Sequencing of this T cell receptor beta chain was carried out in a study of blood T cell repertoires in COVID-19 (TCRdb year 2020). About the study as a whole: The collaborator samples originated in the United States, Italy and Spain and spanned the acute and convalescent phases of COVID-19. The prospective study material was composed of cDNA or gDNA derived from T cells, B-cell-depleted T cells, or PBMCs. Subjects who had been exposed to COVID-19, were actively infected with it, or had recovered from it provided the deeply sampled blood TCRbeta repertoires that made up the dataset. A freely available public database, intended as a resource for researchers studying the immune response to SARS-CoV-2, is where the repertoires were released. The samples were drawn from two sources: the first 160 participants of the ongoing ImmuneRACE study, and some 1,300 subjects contributed by 6 global collaborators. Nearly every sample came with metadata listing a de-identified subject ID, COVID-19 status, age in years and sex. HLA class I and class II types, where available, came from metadata supplied by the sample provider rather than from assay-based typing.

V and J lose 7 bases and 0 bases, and a span of 10 bases separates them. Via the germline V gene (reference sequence), CDR1 is SGHNT and CDR2 YYREEE. The CDR3 measures 13 amino acids from cysteine to phenylalanine. Only CDR3 DNA is held: 39 bases, read in frame from base 1. Details on this clone: Its antigen is currently not known. The input lacks base qualities; no much larger clone sits a single base away.

Beyond this particular receptor, the publication reports: The amount of clinical and demographic metadata varied by source and participant and was provided uncurated.

Whole blood was collected in K2EDTA tubes by collaborating institutions according to the institutions' own protocols. For TCRbeta analysis, collaborator samples were shipped as frozen whole blood, as isolated PBMCs, or as DNA extracted from either sample type. The immunoSEQ Assay, a bias-controlled multiplex PCR, was used to amplify TCRbeta CDR3 regions from genomic DNA. Turning to the authors' computational methods: Within the assay, amplification of reference gene primers was used to estimate how many nucleated cells each sample contained. To quantify the absolute abundance of each unique TCRbeta CDR3 rearrangement, sequence reads were collapsed and filtered. For each sample, productive Simpson clonality was calculated as the square root of Simpson's diversity index across productive rearrangements. The table was pulled from immuneACCESS by TCRdb, which kept in-frame rearrangements only. Such tables lose some clones; where checked, under half of the loss comes from unresolved V genes, and the rest has no known cause. V and J calls and clone size are copied from that table; D and trimming were computed from the DNA. The table for this sample lists some 150,000 clones; approximately 86% of them were counted only once. The ten largest clonotypes hold roughly 5.4% of the sample.

The sample taken for sequencing was peripheral blood. The sequence links TRBV5-4 to TRBJ1-1; no D gene call is confident. This TCR derives from a human donor in a cohort sampled during active COVID-19. The DNA sequence reads TGTGCCAGCTTCGCCGGGTTGAACACTGAAGCTTTCTTT. Its protein reads: CASFAGLNTEAFF.